This passage covers 18 T cell receptor beta chains from one sample sequenced in a study of T cell responses to AZD1222 COVID-19 vaccine. Clones were sequenced by immunoSEQ multiplex PCR, and TCRdb holds only the in-frame ones, with some missing. The repertoire holds 110,000 or so clones, about 88% seen once, with 2.5% to 3.5% in the top ten. Sequencing was performed on peripheral blood, taken 28 days after the second AZD1222 dose. Every receptor here comes from an adult who received the AZD1222 COVID-19 vaccine.

V gene TRBV12-3 or TRBV12-4 combines with J gene TRBJ1-2; TRBD1 might be the D (5 bases). Trimming cost V 6 bases and J 8 bases, with 16 bases left between them. This CDR3 is 13 amino acids long. The CDR3 loop is CASRTVNLGGYTF. As DNA, the CDR3 is TGTGCCAGCAGGACAGTCAACCTCGGGGGCTACACCTTC.

Only a few counts were recorded for this clone. V and J are TRBV11-3 and TRBJ1-5; TRBD1 agrees at 8 bases. CDR3 size: 15 residues. Germline values: CDR1 SGHNT, CDR2 YENEEA. The trim removed 8 bases at V and 2 bases at J, leaving 8 bases unmatched. For the CDR3, the DNA is TGTGCCAGCGAACTCAGGGGGCAAGGCAATCAGCCCCAGCATTTT. Translation: CASELRGQGNQPQHF.

This chain uses TRBV5-8 with TRBJ1-2, with D unclear. V was clipped by 8 bases and J by 7 bases, with 9 bases between them. The CDR3 consists of 10 residues. Per germline, CDR1 SGHTS and CDR2 YDEGEE. The CDR3 region is CARWDAGYTF. CDR3 bases: TGTGCCAGATGGGATGCTGGCTACACCTTC.

This sequence joins TRBV5-1 and TRBJ2-3, with TRBD2 matching 14 bases. The J segment lost 1 base and the V segment lost 0 bases, leaving 7 bases of the junction unmatched. CDR1 is SGHRS and CDR2 is YFSETQ in the germline V gene. The CDR3 contains 19 residues. The CDR3 nucleotides read TGCGCCAGCAGCTTGGGACTAGCGGGGGGGCGATTGGGCACAGATACGCAGTATTTT. It yields the protein CASSLGLAGGRLGTDTQYF.

The rearrangement joins TRBV5-6 to TRBJ1-1; D call uncertain. Germline loops: CDR1 SGHDT, CDR2 YYEEEE. Between the trimmed V and J ends, which lost 0 bases and 4 bases, there was a span of 16 bases. The CDR3 is 16 residues long. The CDR3: CASSLEVGRVVTEAFF. As DNA, the CDR3 is TGTGCCAGCAGCTTGGAGGTTGGGAGGGTAGTCACTGAAGCTTTCTTT.

The chain uses TRBV11-3 and TRBJ1-6, with 7 bases aligning to TRBD1. Germline V gene lookup returns CDR1 SGHNT and CDR2 YENEEA. The CDR3 contains 14 residues. Losses at the gene ends were 4 bases for V and 18 bases for J; bases not matched to a gene: 15. The chain's CDR3 is CASSSSGQRGLPHF. Written as DNA, the CDR3 is TGTGCCAGCAGCTCCTCGGGACAGCGAGGACTCCCCCACTTT.

This chain links TRBV27 with TRBJ1-4; no clear D. V lost 2 bases and J 4 bases, leaving 11 bases between the germline ends. Germline V CDR1 and CDR2: MNHEY, SMNVEV (reference sequence). This CDR3 region has 15 residues. CDR3 DNA: TGTGCCAGCAGTTTAGCCGGGGTCCTTAATGAAAAACTGTTTTTT. Its protein product is CASSLAGVLNEKLFF.

In its sample, this clone was seen a few times. The chain employs TRBV25-1 and TRBJ1-3; no firm D call. The length of the CDR3 is 16 residues. Germline V lookup: CDR1 MGHDK, CDR2 SYGVNS. Trimming took 3 bases from V and 0 from J, leaving 12 bases between them. The CDR3 nucleotides are TGTGCCAGCAGTGAGTGGACGGCACACTCTGGAAACACCATATATTTT. Its translation is CASSEWTAHSGNTIYF.

Written as DNA, the CDR3 is TGTGCCAGCAGTTATGACGGGACCTACAATGAGCAGTTCTTC. Translating it yields CASSYDGTYNEQFF. The rearrangement links TRBV6-5 to TRBJ2-1, with D possibly being TRBD2 (5 bases). Germline CDR1 MNHEY, CDR2 SVGAGI. The ends were cut back, 3 bases at V and 2 bases at J, with 8 bases in the middle. The CDR3 consists of 14 residues.

The chain couples TRBV27 to TRBJ2-7; 10 bases map to TRBD1. Germline V CDR1 and CDR2: MNHEY, SMNVEV (reference sequence). V lost 6 bases, J lost 2 bases, and 7 bases stayed unmatched. The CDR3 spans 15 residues. The CDR3 here is CASRPLDRGTYEQYF. CDR3 nucleotides: TGTGCCAGCAGACCTCTGGACAGGGGGACCTACGAGCAGTACTTC.

DNA for the CDR3: TGTGCCAGCAAAGTTCGACAGGGAGACCAGCCCCAGCATTTT. Protein: CASKVRQGDQPQHF. This sequence joins TRBV6-5 and TRBJ1-5, with 7 nucleotides matching TRBD1. With 7 bases clipped from V and 7 bases from J, the junction kept 10 bases outside the gene matches. The CDR3 runs to 14 residues. The germline gives CDR1 MNHEY, CDR2 SVGAGI.

A few counts support this clone. The chain links TRBV12-3 or TRBV12-4 to TRBJ2-7, with D perhaps TRBD2 (5 bases). V was trimmed by 3 bases and J by 5 bases, leaving 11 bases between them. CDR3 length: 13 amino acids. The CDR3 DNA reads as TGTGCCAGCAGTTTTTCTAGCAACGACGAGCAGTACTTC. It encodes CASSFSSNDEQYF.

This sequence joins TRBV6-6 and TRBJ2-7, with TRBD2 matching over 8 bases. Looked up from germline, CDR1 is MNHNY and CDR2 is SVGAGI (reference sequence). This CDR3 region has 16 residues. Trimming cost V 5 bases and J 2 bases; bases outside gene matches: 11. CDR3 DNA: TGTGCCAGCAGTCCCCCCCTAGCGGGTCCTACCTACGAGCAGTACTTC. It is translated as CASSPPLAGPTYEQYF.

The chain is built from TRBV6-5 and TRBJ2-1, with 7 nucleotides matching TRBD2. Looked up from germline, CDR1 is MNHEY and CDR2 is SVGAGI. The CDR3 has 14 residues. Trimming removed 6 bases from V and 8 bases from J; junction bases left unmatched: 10. CDR3 in DNA: TGTGCCAGCAGCTTCGGCGGGGGAGCGCATGAGCAGTTCTTC. Translation gives CASSFGGGAHEQFF.

This chain uses TRBV6-1 with TRBJ2-2; D is possibly TRBD2 (5 bases). This CDR3 has 15 residues. The germline V gene has CDR1 MNHNS and CDR2 SASEGT. Trimming shortened V by 3 bases and J by 0 bases, and 8 bases separated the two germline ends. Written as DNA, the CDR3 is TGTGCCAGCAGTGAGTGGGGAGCGAACACCGGGGAGCTGTTTTTT. Its protein product is CASSEWGANTGELFF.

This clone was picked up one time. The rearrangement uses TRBV18 and TRBJ1-3; 9 positions match TRBD1. The V and J ends lost 2 bases and 0 bases, in that order; junction bases with no gene match: 2. CDR1 is KGHSH, CDR2 LQKENI, per germline. The CDR3 covers 16 residues. In DNA, the CDR3 is TGTGCCAGCTCACCAGGACAGGGGAACTCTGGAAACACCATATATTTT. This translates into CASSPGQGNSGNTIYF.

The gene calls are TRBV2 and TRBJ2-1; 9 bases line up with TRBD2. The germline CDR1 and CDR2 sequences are SNHLY and FYNNEI. After removal of 6 bases from V and 4 bases from J, the junction contained 4 bases not matched to a gene. This CDR3 has 14 residues. The CDR3: CASSGLALYNEQFF. CDR3 coding DNA: TGTGCCAGCAGCGGACTAGCGCTATACAATGAGCAGTTCTTC.

On this clone itself: Different DNA sequences within this sample yield the same CDR3. The chain couples TRBV18 to TRBJ2-7; perhaps D is TRBD1 or TRBD2 (5 bases each). CDR1 KGHSH and CDR2 LQKENI come from the germline V gene. This CDR3 is built from 14 residues. V was trimmed by 2 bases and J by 2 bases, leaving 10 bases between them. CDR3: CASSPKGTAYEQYF. CDR3 nucleotides: TGTGCCAGCTCACCAAAAGGGACGGCCTACGAGCAGTACTTC. Complete variable domain (other parts from reference TRBV18 and TRBJ2-7): NAGVMQNPRHLVRRRGQEARLRCSPMKGHSHVYWYRQLPEEGLKFMVYLQKENIIDESGMPKERFSAEFPKEGPSILRIQQVVRGDSAAYFCASSPKGTAYEQYFGPGTRLTVT.